Reported below is one T cell receptor (beta chain). The germline gives CDR1 LNHNV, CDR2 YYDKDF (reference sequence). V shed 0 bases and J shed 0 bases, with 11 bases lying between them. CDR3 length: 16 residues. The data originate from a study of shared clonotypes between healthy human individuals. CD45RO-negative, CCR7-selected cells formed the naive CD8 fraction, which excluded terminally differentiated effector memory CD45RA+ cells. Assay: immunoSEQ multiplex PCR; the TCRdb copy retains only in-frame clones and omits some. The sample yields about 2 million clones, about 95% seen once. The rearrangement joins TRBV15 to TRBJ2-5; D is uncertain. Sequenced input: naive CD8+ T cells sorted from blood. This TCR was sampled from a man aged 18 to 30 in good health. CDR3 protein: CATSREIPGNQETQYF. The CDR3 DNA follows: TGTGCCACCAGCAGAGAGATACCCGGCAACCAAGAGACCCAGTACTTC.